One sample yielded the 11 T cell receptor beta chains listed below, sequenced in a study of cytomegalovirus exposure and HLA in healthy donors. PCR involved 60 Vbeta and 13 Jbeta primers. The assay was immunoSEQ multiplex PCR, and TCRdb's table has in-frame clones only and misses some. The data show 40,000 to 55,000 clones, approximately 72% seen once. The sequencing input was PBMCs. These receptors were collected from a woman aged 50 to 60 in good health and CMV-seronegative.

The V call is TRBV7-2, the J call TRBJ2-1; TRBD1 matches at 7 bases. The V gene's germline CDR1 is SGHTA and CDR2 FQGNSA. The junction had 15 bases not matched to a gene; V was cut back by 0 bases and J by 16 bases. This CDR3 comprises 15 residues. CDR3 region: CASSLATRGRDSNFF. The CDR3, as DNA: TGTGCCAGCAGCTTAGCAACCAGGGGCAGGGACAGTAATTTCTTC.

This clone occurred once. The J gene is TRBJ1-2, the V gene TRBV18; D gene unclear. CDR3 size: 12 residues. Germline loops: CDR1 KGHSH, CDR2 LQKENI. Trimming took 4 bases from V and 3 from J, leaving 6 bases between them. The CDR3 reads CASSLQDYGYTF. The CDR3 DNA sequence: TGTGCCAGCTCACTACAAGACTATGGCTACACCTTC.

This chain connects TRBV27 to TRBJ2-6, with 7 bases aligning to TRBD1. Germline CDR1 and CDR2: MNHEY and SMNVEV (reference sequence). Unmatched junction bases numbered 5, after V lost 6 bases and J lost 0 bases. The CDR3 length is 16 residues. The CDR3 DNA reads TGTGCCAGCAGAGCCGGGACAGCCTCTGGGGCCAACGTCCTGACTTTC. Its protein product is CASRAGTASGANVLTF.

In nucleotides, the CDR3 is TGTGCCAGCAGTTTGAGCGGGAAAGATACGCAGTATTTT. This gives the protein CASSLSGKDTQYF. V is TRBV28 and J is TRBJ2-3, with 7 nucleotides matching TRBD2. This CDR3 contains 13 residues. Germline V lookup: CDR1 MDHEN, CDR2 SYDVKM. V was clipped by 3 bases and J by 5 bases; unmatched bases: 2.

The CDR3 loop is CASRQGHTYEQYF. In DNA, the CDR3 is TGTGCCAGCAGACAGGGACACACCTACGAGCAGTACTTC. This chain joins TRBV25-1 and TRBJ2-7; maybe TRBD1 (6 bases). Germline loops: CDR1 MGHDK, CDR2 SYGVNS. V lost 6 bases to trimming and J lost 2 bases, with 11 bases between them. The CDR3 has 13 residues.

This clone has a handful of counts. This sequence joins TRBV6-6 and TRBJ1-1, with D unresolved. The CDR3 is made up of 13 amino acids. V lost 3 bases and J 0 bases, leaving 5 bases between the germline ends. In germline, CDR1 is MNHNY, CDR2 SVGAGI (reference sequence). CDR3 coding DNA: TGTGCCAGCAGTTATAGCATGAACACTGAAGCTTTCTTT. Its translation: CASSYSMNTEAFF.

The chain links TRBV10-3 to TRBJ2-7; TRBD1 matches 10 bases. After removal of 9 bases from V and 2 bases from J, the junction contained 4 bases not matched to a gene. Germline V gives CDR1 ENHRY, CDR2 SYGVKD. The CDR3 is made up of 13 amino acids. The CDR3 DNA is TGTGCCATTGGACAGGGGGGGACCTACGAGCAGTACTTC. This sequence encodes CAIGQGGTYEQYF.

This CDR3 reads CASSYRDLNQPQHF. The CDR3 nucleotides are TGTGCCAGCAGCTACAGGGATCTCAATCAGCCCCAGCATTTT. The J gene is TRBJ1-5, the V gene TRBV2, with a tentative D call TRBD1 (6 bases). The CDR3 totals 14 residues. Trimming shortened V by 6 bases and J by 3 bases, and 12 bases separated the two germline ends. Germline CDR1 is SNHLY and CDR2 is FYNNEI.

The J gene is TRBJ2-5, the V gene TRBV19; TRBD1 might be the D (6 bases). Germline lookup yields CDR1 LNHDA and CDR2 SQIVND (reference sequence). This CDR3 has 15 amino acids. The V end was cut by 2 bases, the J end by 7 bases, with 17 bases between. The CDR3 loop is CASSISFTGYGTQYF. CDR3 nucleotides: TGTGCCAGTAGTATATCCTTTACAGGGTACGGGACCCAGTACTTC. The full variable domain, rest sourced from reference TRBV19 and TRBJ2-5, is DGGITQSPKYLFRKEGQNVTLSCEQNLNHDAMYWYRQDPGQGLRLIYYSQIVNDFQKGDIAEGYSVSREKKESFPLTVTSAQKNPTAFYLCASSISFTGYGTQYFGPGTRLLVL.

This clone showed up just once. This rearrangement joins TRBV2 to TRBJ1-2; no definite D call. V was pared by 2 bases and J by 3 bases, with 10 bases between. This CDR3 is 14 amino acids long. Germline V gene sequence: CDR1 SNHLY, CDR2 FYNNEI. As DNA, the CDR3 is TGTGCCAGCAGTGAACTAGGCAGTTACTATGGCTACACCTTC. This codes for CASSELGSYYGYTF.

The V call is TRBV6-5, the J call TRBJ2-7, with 7 bases matching TRBD2. The germline V gene has CDR1 MNHEY and CDR2 SVGAGI. V gave up 4 bases and J gave up 0 bases; unmatched junction bases: 6. The CDR3 covers 15 residues. CDR3 in amino acids: CASSSLRGSSYEQYF. CDR3 in DNA: TGTGCCAGCAGTTCCCTTCGCGGGAGCTCCTACGAGCAGTACTTC.